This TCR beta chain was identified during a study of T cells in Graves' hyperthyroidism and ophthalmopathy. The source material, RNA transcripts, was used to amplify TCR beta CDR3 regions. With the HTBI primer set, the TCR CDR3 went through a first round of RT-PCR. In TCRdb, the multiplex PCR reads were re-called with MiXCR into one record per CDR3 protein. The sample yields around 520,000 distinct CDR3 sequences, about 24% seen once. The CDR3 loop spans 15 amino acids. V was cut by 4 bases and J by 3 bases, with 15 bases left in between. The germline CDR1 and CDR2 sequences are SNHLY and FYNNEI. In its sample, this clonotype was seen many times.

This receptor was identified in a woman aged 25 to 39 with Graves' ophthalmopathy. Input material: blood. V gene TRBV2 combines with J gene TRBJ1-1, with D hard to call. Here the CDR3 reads CASSASGAGDTEAFF. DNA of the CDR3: TGTGCCAGCAGTGCGTCAGGCGCTGGGGACACTGAAGCTTTCTTT.